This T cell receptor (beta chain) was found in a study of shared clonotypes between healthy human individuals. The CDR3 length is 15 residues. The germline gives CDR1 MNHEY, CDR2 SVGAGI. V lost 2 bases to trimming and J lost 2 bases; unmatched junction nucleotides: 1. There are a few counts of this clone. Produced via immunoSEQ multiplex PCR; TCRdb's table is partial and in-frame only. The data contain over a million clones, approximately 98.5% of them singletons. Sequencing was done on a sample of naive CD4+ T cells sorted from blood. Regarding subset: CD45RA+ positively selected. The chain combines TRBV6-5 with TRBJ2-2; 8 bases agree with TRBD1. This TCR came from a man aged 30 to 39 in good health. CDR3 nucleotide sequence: TGTGCCAGCAGTTACACAGGGGGAAACACCGGGGAGCTGTTTTTT. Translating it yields CASSYTGGNTGELFF.